This TCR beta chain was documented in a study of cytomegalovirus exposure and HLA in healthy donors. Whole-study results and caveats: In vitro checks showed that a few CMV-associated chains really do target CMV antigens. Presence/absence analyses rested on an assumption that sequencing depth was roughly uniform across donors. A later analysis revealed that TCR association rates differed between HLA loci, peaking at DRB1 and bottoming out at HLA-C. It was 164 TCR beta chains that were listed as cytomegalovirus-associated.

Trimming took off 0 bases at V and 7 bases at J, with 12 bases between the two ends. CDR1 and CDR2 from the germline V gene are GTSNPN and SVGIG (reference sequence). The CDR3 sequence is 14 residues long. Vbeta (60) and Jbeta (13) primers were used in the PCR. Sequencing used immunoSEQ multiplex PCR; TCRdb keeps in-frame clones, though not all of them. This table holds about 130,000 clones, approximately 80% found once. Remarks on this clone: Its antigen is not known.

The J gene is TRBJ1-4, the V gene TRBV30; the D gene is possibly TRBD1 (5 bases). The sequenced sample consisted of PBMCs. The TCR was taken from a man between 18 and 29 years old in good health and CMV-seronegative. The CDR3: CAWSVQWGGEKLFF. The CDR3 nucleotides are TGTGCCTGGAGTGTACAATGGGGGGGTGAAAAACTGTTTTTT.